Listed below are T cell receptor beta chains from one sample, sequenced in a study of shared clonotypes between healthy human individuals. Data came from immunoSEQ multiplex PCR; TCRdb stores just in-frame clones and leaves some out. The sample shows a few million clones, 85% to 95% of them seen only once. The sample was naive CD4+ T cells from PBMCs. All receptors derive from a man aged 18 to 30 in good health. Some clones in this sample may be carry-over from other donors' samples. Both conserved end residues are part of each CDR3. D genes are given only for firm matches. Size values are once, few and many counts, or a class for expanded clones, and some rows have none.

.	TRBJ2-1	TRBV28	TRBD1	CASSSGQGVGNEQFF	TGTGCCAGCAGCTCGGGACAGGGGGTGGGGAATGAGCAGTTCTTC
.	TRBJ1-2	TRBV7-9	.	CASSLERGANYGYTF	TGTGCCAGCAGCTTAGAAAGGGGGGCTAACTATGGCTACACCTTC
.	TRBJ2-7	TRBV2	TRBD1	CASSEKGTGTYEQYF	TGTGCCAGCAGTGAGAAGGGGACAGGGACCTACGAGCAGTACTTC
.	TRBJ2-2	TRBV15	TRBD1	CATSRDADRGTGELFF	TGTGCCACCAGCAGAGACGCGGACAGGGGAACCGGGGAGCTGTTTTTT
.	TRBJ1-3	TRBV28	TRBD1	CASSRLGTATGNTIYF	TGTGCCAGCAGTCGACTTGGGACAGCGACTGGAAACACCATATATTTT
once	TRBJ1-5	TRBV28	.	CASSFPAEGGQPQHF	TGTGCCAGCAGTTTCCCGGCTGAGGGTGGTCAGCCCCAGCATTTT
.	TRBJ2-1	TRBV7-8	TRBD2	CASSLVGTSGTPPYNEQFF	TGTGCCAGCAGCTTAGTGGGGACTAGCGGGACTCCCCCCTACAATGAGCAGTTCTTC
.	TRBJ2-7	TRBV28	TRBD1	CASSPGGRSLGEQYF	TGTGCCAGCAGTCCAGGGGGCCGAAGCTTGGGCGAGCAGTACTTC
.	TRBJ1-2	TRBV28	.	CASSLLRSGYTF	TGTGCCAGCAGTTTATTAAGGTCTGGCTACACCTTC
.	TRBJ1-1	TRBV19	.	CASRNSRERNTEAFF	TGTGCCAGTAGGAACAGCAGGGAGAGGAACACTGAAGCTTTCTTT
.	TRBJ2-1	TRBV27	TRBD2	CASSLLAGGHNEQFF	TGTGCCAGCAGTTTATTAGCGGGAGGCCACAATGAGCAGTTCTTC
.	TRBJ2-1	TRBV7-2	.	CASSTTSRVLRLNEQFF	TGTGCCAGCAGCACGACCTCGCGGGTACTCCGCCTAAATGAGCAGTTCTTC
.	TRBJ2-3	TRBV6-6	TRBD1	CASSYQGVGTDTQYF	TGTGCCAGTAGCTACCAGGGGGTGGGCACAGATACGCAGTATTTT
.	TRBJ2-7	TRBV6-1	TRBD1	CASSERTGPTYEQYF	TGTGCCAGCAGTGAAAGGACAGGGCCTACCTACGAGCAGTACTTC
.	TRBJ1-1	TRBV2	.	CASSEAQRGGKTEAFF	TGTGCCAGCAGTGAAGCGCAGAGGGGAGGGAAAACTGAAGCTTTCTTT
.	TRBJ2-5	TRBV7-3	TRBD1	CASSPGQGKETQYF	TGTGCCAGCAGTCCAGGACAGGGAAAAGAGACCCAGTACTTC
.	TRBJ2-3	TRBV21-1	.	CASSARSLLTDTQYF	TGTGCCAGCAGCGCGCGGTCCCTTCTCACAGATACGCAGTATTTT
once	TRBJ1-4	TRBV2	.	CASEGRTTNEKLFF	TGTGCCAGCGAGGGGCGTACAACTAATGAAAAACTGTTTTTT
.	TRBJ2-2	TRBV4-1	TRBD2	CASSSRGREGNTGELFF	TGCGCCAGCAGCTCCCGGGGGCGGGAGGGTAACACCGGGGAGCTGTTTTTT
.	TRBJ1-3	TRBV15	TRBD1	CATSRSDRANSGNTIYF	TGTGCCACCAGCAGATCGGACAGGGCTAACTCTGGAAACACCATATATTTT
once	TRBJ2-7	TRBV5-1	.	CASSPRGLSSYEQYF	TGCGCCAGCAGCCCCAGGGGTCTGAGCTCCTACGAGCAGTACTTC
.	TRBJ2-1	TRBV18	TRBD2	CASSPDTLAGGNEQFF	TGTGCCAGCTCACCCGACACACTAGCGGGGGGGAATGAGCAGTTCTTC
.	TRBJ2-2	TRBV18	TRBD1	CASSPPWTGGTGELFF	TGTGCCAGCTCACCACCTTGGACAGGGGGGACCGGGGAGCTGTTTTTT
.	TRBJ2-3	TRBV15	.	CATSRPQGTQYF	TGTGCCACCAGCAGACCCCAGGGTACGCAGTATTTT
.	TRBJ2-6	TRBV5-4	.	CASSFDSSGANVLTF	TGTGCCAGCAGCTTTGACAGCTCTGGGGCCAACGTCCTGACTTTC
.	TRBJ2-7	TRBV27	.	CASSLSRGPYEQYF	TGTGCCAGCAGTTTATCGAGAGGCCCCTACGAGCAGTACTTC
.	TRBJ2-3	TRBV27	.	CASSPRPDTQYF	TGTGCCAGCAGTCCCCGACCAGATACGCAGTATTTT
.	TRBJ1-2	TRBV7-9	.	CASSFDAAPGYTF	TGTGCCAGCAGCTTCGACGCGGCTCCTGGCTACACCTTC
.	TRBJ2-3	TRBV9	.	CASSSRGVSPDTQYF	TGTGCCAGCAGCTCCCGCGGGGTCTCGCCAGATACGCAGTATTTT
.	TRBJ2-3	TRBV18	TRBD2	CASSPLLAGVMDTQYF	TGTGCCAGCTCACCATTGCTAGCGGGAGTAATGGATACGCAGTATTTT
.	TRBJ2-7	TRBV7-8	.	CASSVGGERSYEQYF	TGTGCCAGCAGCGTAGGAGGCGAGCGGTCCTACGAGCAGTACTTC
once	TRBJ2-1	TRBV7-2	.	CASSSSAASYDEQFF	TGTGCCAGCAGCTCCAGTGCGGCTAGCTACGATGAGCAGTTCTTC
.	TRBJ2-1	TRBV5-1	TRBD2	CASSITGLASYNEQFF	TGCGCCAGCAGCATCACGGGACTAGCAAGCTACAATGAGCAGTTCTTC
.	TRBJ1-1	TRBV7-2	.	CASSYDGGNTEAFF	TGTGCCAGCAGCTACGACGGAGGGAACACTGAAGCTTTCTTT
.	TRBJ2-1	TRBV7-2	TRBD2	CASRTGGSLNEQFF	TGTGCCAGCAGGACTGGCGGGAGTTTAAATGAGCAGTTCTTC
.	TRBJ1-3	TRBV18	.	CASSHIQAGQHSGNTIYF	TGTGCCAGCTCACATATCCAGGCAGGACAGCACTCTGGAAACACCATATATTTT
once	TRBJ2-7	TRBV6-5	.	CASSYSKAGTYEQYF	TGTGCCAGCAGTTACTCGAAGGCAGGGACCTACGAGCAGTACTTC
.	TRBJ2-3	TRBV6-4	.	CASSATGDTQYF	TGTGCCAGCAGTGCCACAGGGGATACGCAGTATTTT
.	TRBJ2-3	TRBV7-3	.	CASSLSGHNTDTQYF	TGTGCCAGCAGCTTATCGGGACATAACACAGATACGCAGTATTTT
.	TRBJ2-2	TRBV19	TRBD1	CASSTPGGLYTGELFF	TGTGCCAGTAGTACCCCAGGGGGCCTCTACACCGGGGAGCTGTTTTTT
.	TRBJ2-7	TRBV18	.	CASSSASADTAYEQYF	TGTGCCAGCTCATCCGCTTCTGCGGACACTGCCTACGAGCAGTACTTC
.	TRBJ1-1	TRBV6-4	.	CASRRAMNTEAFF	TGTGCCAGCAGAAGGGCCATGAACACTGAAGCTTTCTTT
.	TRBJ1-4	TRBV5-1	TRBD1	CASSLDPGGAANEKLFF	TGCGCCAGCAGCTTGGACCCAGGGGGCGCAGCTAATGAAAAACTGTTTTTT
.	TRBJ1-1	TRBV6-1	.	CASSERARGRPHLSMNTEAFF	TGTGCCAGCAGTGAAAGGGCTCGCGGCAGGCCGCACCTATCAATGAACACTGAAGCTTTCTTT
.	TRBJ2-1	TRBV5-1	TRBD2	CASSLGLAANEQFF	TGCGCCAGCAGCCTGGGACTAGCGGCCAATGAGCAGTTCTTC
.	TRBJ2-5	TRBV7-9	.	CASSPQGGNQETQYF	TGTGCCAGCAGCCCCCAAGGTGGAAACCAAGAGACCCAGTACTTC
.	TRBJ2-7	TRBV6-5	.	CASRTQPAGVYEQYF	TGTGCCAGCAGGACCCAGCCAGCGGGTGTCTACGAGCAGTACTTC
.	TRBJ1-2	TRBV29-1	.	CSVNGGYGYTF	TGCAGCGTCAACGGGGGATATGGCTACACCTTC